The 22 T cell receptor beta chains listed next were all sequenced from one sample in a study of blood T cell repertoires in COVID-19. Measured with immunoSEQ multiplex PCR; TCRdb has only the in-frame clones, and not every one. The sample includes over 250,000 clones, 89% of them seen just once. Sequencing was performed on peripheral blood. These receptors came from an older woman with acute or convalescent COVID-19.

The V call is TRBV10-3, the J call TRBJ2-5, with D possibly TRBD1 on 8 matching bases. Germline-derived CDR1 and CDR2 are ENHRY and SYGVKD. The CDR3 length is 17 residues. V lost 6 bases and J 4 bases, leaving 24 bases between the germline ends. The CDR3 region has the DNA TGTGCCATCAGCCCACAGGGGGTGGCTAGCGGCGGAGAGACCCAGTACTTC. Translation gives CAISPQGVASGGETQYF.

CDR3 sequence (DNA): TGTGCCAGCAGCTTAGTACTCGGCAGGGTCGCAACTAATGAAAAACTGTTTTTT. Its protein is CASSLVLGRVATNEKLFF. The chain is built from TRBV7-8 and TRBJ1-4; D perhaps matches TRBD1 (5 bases). V was trimmed by 1 base and J by 0 bases, leaving 15 bases between them. Germline V gene sequence: CDR1 SGHVS, CDR2 FQNEAQ. This CDR3 has 18 residues.

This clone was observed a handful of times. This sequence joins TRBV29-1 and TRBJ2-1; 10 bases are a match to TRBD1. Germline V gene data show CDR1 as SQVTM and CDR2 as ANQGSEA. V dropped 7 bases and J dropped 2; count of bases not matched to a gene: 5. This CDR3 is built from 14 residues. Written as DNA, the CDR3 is TGCAGCGCCAAGGACAGGGGGGCCTACAATGAGCAGTTCTTC. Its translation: CSAKDRGAYNEQFF.

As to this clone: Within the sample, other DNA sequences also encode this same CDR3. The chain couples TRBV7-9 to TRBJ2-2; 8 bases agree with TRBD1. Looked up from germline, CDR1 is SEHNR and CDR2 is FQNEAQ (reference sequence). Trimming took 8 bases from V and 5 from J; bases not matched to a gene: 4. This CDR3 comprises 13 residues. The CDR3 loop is CASSRTGTGELFF. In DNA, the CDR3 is TGTGCCAGCTCCCGGACAGGGACCGGGGAGCTGTTTTTT. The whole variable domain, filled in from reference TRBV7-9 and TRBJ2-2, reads DTGVSQNPRHKITKRGQNVTFRCDPISEHNRLYWYRQTLGQGPEFLTYFQNEAQLEKSRLLSDRFSAERPKGSFSTLEIQRTEQGDSAMYLCASSRTGTGELFFGEGSRLTVL.

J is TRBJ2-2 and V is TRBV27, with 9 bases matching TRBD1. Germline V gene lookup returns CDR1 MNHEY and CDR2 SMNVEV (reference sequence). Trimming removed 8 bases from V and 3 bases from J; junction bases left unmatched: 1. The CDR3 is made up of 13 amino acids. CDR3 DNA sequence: TGTGCCAGCCGACAGGGGGACACCGGGGAGCTGTTTTTT. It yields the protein CASRQGDTGELFF.

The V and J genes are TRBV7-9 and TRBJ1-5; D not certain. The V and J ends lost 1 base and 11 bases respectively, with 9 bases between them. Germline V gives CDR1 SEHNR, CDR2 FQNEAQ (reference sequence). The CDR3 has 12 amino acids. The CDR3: CASSLGGSSQHF. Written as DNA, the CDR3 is TGTGCCAGCAGCTTAGGCGGCAGTTCCCAGCATTTT. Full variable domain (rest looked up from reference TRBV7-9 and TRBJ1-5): DTGVSQNPRHKITKRGQNVTFRCDPISEHNRLYWYRQTLGQGPEFLTYFQNEAQLEKSRLLSDRFSAERPKGSFSTLEIQRTEQGDSAMYLCASSLGGSSQHFGDGTRLSIL.

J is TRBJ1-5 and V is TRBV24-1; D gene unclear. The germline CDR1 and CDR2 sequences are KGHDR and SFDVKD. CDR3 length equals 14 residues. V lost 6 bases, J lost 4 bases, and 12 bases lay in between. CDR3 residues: CATSIIAWNQPQHF. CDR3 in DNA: TGTGCCACCAGTATTATAGCGTGGAATCAGCCCCAGCATTTT.

CDR3 region: CASSVGVDGNQPQHF. DNA of the CDR3: TGTGCCAGCAGCGTTGGAGTAGACGGCAATCAGCCCCAGCATTTT. The chain recombines TRBV9 with TRBJ1-5; D call uncertain. There are 15 residues in the CDR3. Trimming removed 2 bases from V and 2 bases from J, with 11 bases in between. Per germline, CDR1 SGDLS and CDR2 YYNGEE.

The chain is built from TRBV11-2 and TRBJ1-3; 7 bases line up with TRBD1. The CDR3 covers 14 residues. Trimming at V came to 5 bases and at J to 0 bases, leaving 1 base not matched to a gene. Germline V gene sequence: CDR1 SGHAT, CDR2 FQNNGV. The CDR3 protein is CASSGQVSGNTIYF. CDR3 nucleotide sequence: TGTGCCAGCAGCGGACAGGTCTCTGGAAACACCATATATTTT. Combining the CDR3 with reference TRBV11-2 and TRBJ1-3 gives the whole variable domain EAGVAQSPRYKIIEKRQSVAFWCNPISGHATLYWYQQILGQGPKLLIQFQNNGVVDDSQLPKDRFSAERLKGVDSTLKIQPAKLEDSAVYLCASSGQVSGNTIYFGEGSWLTVV.

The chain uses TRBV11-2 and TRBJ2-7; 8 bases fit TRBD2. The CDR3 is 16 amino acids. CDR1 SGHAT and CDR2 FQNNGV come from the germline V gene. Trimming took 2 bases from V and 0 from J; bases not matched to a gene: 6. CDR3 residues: CASSLPSGSNSYEQYF. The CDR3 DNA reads TGTGCCAGCAGCTTACCCAGCGGGAGTAACTCCTACGAGCAGTACTTC.

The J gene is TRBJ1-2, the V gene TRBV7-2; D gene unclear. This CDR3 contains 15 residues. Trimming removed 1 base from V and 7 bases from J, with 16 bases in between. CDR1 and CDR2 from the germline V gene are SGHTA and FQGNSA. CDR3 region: CASSLDYSLSGGYTF. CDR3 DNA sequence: TGTGCCAGCAGCTTAGATTATAGCCTTTCCGGTGGCTACACCTTC. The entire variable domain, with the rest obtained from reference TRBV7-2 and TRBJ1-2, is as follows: GAGVSQSPSNKVTEKGKDVELRCDPISGHTALYWYRQSLGQGLEFLIYFQGNSAPDKSGLPSDRFSAERTGGSVSTLTIQRTQQEDSAVYLCASSLDYSLSGGYTFGSGTRLTVV.

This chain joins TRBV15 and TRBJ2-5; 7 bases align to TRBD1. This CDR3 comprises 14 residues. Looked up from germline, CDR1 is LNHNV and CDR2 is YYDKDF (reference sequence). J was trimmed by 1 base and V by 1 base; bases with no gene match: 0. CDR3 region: CATSRGDSQETQYF. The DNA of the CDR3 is TGTGCCACCAGCAGAGGGGACAGCCAAGAGACCCAGTACTTC.

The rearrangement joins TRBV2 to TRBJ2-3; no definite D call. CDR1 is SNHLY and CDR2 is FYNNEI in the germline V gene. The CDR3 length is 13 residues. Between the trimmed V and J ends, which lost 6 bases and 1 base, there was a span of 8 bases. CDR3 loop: CASSRVGTDTQYF. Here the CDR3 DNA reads TGTGCCAGCAGCCGAGTTGGCACAGATACGCAGTATTTT.

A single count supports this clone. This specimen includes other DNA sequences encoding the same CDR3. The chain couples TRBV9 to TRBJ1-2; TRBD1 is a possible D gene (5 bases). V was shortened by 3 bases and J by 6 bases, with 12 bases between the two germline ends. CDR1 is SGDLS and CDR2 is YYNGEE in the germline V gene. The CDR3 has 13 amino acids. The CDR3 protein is CASSATGGNGYTF. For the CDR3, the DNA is TGTGCCAGCAGCGCTACCGGGGGGAATGGCTACACCTTC.

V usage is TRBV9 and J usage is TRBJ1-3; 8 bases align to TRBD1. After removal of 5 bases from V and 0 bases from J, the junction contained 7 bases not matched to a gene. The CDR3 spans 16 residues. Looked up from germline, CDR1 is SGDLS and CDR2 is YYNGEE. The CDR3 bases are TGTGCCAGCAGTGGACAGGGCACCGTCTCTGGAAACACCATATATTTT. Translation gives CASSGQGTVSGNTIYF.

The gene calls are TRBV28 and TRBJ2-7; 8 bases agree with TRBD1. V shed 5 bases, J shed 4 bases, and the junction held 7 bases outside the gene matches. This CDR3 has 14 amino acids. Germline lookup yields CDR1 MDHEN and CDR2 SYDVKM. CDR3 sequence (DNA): TGTGCCAGCAGTAAGGGACAGGTCAAGTACGAGCAGTACTTC. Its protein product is CASSKGQVKYEQYF.

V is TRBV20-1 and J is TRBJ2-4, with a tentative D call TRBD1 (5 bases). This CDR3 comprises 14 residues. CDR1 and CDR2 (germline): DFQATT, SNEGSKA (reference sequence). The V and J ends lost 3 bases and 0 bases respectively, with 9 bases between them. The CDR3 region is CSASDRLAKNIQYF. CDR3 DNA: TGCAGTGCTAGTGACAGACTAGCCAAAAACATTCAGTACTTC.

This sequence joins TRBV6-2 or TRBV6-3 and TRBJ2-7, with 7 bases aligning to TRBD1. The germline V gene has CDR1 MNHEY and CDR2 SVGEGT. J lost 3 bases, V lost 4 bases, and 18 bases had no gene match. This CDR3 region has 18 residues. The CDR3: CASSSGGPSGQVSYEQYF. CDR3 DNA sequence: TGTGCCAGCAGTTCAGGTGGACCTTCTGGACAGGTGAGCTACGAGCAGTACTTC.

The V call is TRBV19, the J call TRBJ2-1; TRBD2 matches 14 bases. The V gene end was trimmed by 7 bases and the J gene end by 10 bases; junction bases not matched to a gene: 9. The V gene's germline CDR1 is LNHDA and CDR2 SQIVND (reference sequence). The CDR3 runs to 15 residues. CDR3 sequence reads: CASNPLGLAGVEQFF. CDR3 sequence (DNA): TGTGCCAGTAACCCCCTGGGACTAGCGGGAGTGGAGCAGTTCTTC.

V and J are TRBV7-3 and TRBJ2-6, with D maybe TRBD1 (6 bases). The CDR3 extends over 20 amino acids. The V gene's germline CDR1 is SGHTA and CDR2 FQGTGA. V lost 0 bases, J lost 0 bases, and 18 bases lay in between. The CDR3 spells CASSLTRAGASLSGANVLTF. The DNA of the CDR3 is TGTGCCAGCAGCTTAACGAGGGCAGGGGCTTCCCTCTCTGGGGCCAACGTCCTGACTTTC.

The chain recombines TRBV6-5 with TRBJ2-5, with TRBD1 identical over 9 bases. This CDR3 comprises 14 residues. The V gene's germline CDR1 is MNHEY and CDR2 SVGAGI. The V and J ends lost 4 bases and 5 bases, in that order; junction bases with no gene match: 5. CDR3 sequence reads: CASSSYRGQETQYF. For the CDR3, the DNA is TGTGCCAGCAGTTCTTACAGGGGGCAGGAGACCCAGTACTTC.

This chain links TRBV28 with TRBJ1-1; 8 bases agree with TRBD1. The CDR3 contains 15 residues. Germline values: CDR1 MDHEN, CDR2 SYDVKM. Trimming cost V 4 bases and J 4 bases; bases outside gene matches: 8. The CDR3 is CASSSPRQGSTEAFF. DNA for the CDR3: TGTGCCAGCAGTTCCCCCCGACAGGGGAGCACTGAAGCTTTCTTT.